Listed below are T cell receptor beta chains from one sample, sequenced in a study of tissue T cells after allogeneic stem cell transplantation. Only in-frame clones appear in the TCRdb table, and some are missing; sequencing was by immunoSEQ multiplex PCR. The sample carries roughly 25,000 clones, around 79% recorded once. Material: tissue from the ileum, obtained at autopsy. These receptors were obtained from a female donor older than 55 with lung cancer. The CDR3 runs from the conserved cysteine through the conserved F or W. The D gene is left open where the match is weak. The size entry is marked missing in some rows and otherwise reads once, few, many or a size class.

j_gene | abundance | v_gene | d_gene | CDR3nt | CDR3aa
TRBJ2-3 | few | TRBV5-1 | NA | TGCGCCAGCAGCACGGGGGCAGGGGGCACAGATACGCAGTATTTT | CASSTGAGGTDTQYF
TRBJ1-3 | NA | TRBV14 | TRBD1 | TGTGCCAGCAGCCAGACAGGGGTTGGAAACACCATATATTTT | CASSQTGVGNTIYF
TRBJ1-6 | NA | TRBV7-8 | NA | TGTGCCAGCAGCCGGTCCCACGGCTCCTATAATTCACCCCTCCACTTT | CASSRSHGSYNSPLHF
TRBJ2-5 | NA | TRBV30 | TRBD2 | TGTGCCTGGAGTGTAGCCCTAGCGGGGGGCGGAGAGACCCAGTACTTC | CAWSVALAGGGETQYF
TRBJ2-5 | NA | TRBV2 | NA | TGTGCCAGCAGTGAAGGTTCTAGTCGGGAGACCCAGTACTTC | CASSEGSSRETQYF
TRBJ1-1 | NA | TRBV7-2 | NA | TGTGCCAGCAGCTTAAGGGGTCTCGGGAATGAAGCTTTCTTT | CASSLRGLGNEAFF
TRBJ2-7 | NA | TRBV11-2 | NA | TGTGCCAGCAGCTTCCAATGGGGGGATCCCCAGTACTTC | CASSFQWGDPQYF
TRBJ1-1 | few | TRBV7-6 | NA | TGTGCCAGCAGCGCCCGTGAGAACACTGAAGCTTTCTTT | CASSARENTEAFF
TRBJ2-5 | few | TRBV5-1 | NA | TGCGCCAGCAGCTCAGGACATTCCTCGTACCAAGAGACCCAGTACTTC | CASSSGHSSYQETQYF
TRBJ2-1 | NA | TRBV9 | TRBD2 | TGTGCCAGCAGCGCAGTAGGGGGGACTAGCGCTAACAATGAGCAGTTCTTC | CASSAVGGTSANNEQFF
TRBJ2-3 | NA | TRBV5-1 | NA | TGCGCCAGCAGCTTCGGGGGCCGACAAGATACGCAGTATTTT | CASSFGGRQDTQYF
TRBJ2-2 | once | TRBV21-1 | NA | NA | CASSKRYVCGNTGELFF
TRBJ2-7 | NA | TRBV9 | NA | TGTGCCAGCAGCGTAGGACAGAATGATCGGTACGAGCAGTACTTC | CASSVGQNDRYEQYF
TRBJ2-1 | NA | TRBV11-3 | NA | TGTGCCAGCAGCTCTCGGGGAGAGCGTGGGCACCGTTACAATGAGCAGTTCTTC | CASSSRGERGHRYNEQFF
TRBJ1-6 | once | TRBV27 | TRBD1 | TGTGCCAGCAGTTTCCGGGACAGTAATTCACCCCTCCACTTT | CASSFRDSNSPLHF
TRBJ1-5 | NA | TRBV5-1 | NA | TGCGCCAGCAGCTTGGTACACGATAGCAATCAGCCCCAGCATTTT | CASSLVHDSNQPQHF
TRBJ1-3 | NA | TRBV5-1 | TRBD1 | TGCGCCAGCAGCTCAAGACAGGGCTCTGGAAACACCATATATTTT | CASSSRQGSGNTIYF
TRBJ1-6 | NA | TRBV2 | NA | TGTGCCAGCAGTAGACACGACTCCTATAATTCACCCCTCCACTTT | CASSRHDSYNSPLHF
TRBJ1-2 | NA | TRBV7-2 | NA | TGTGCCAGCAGCTTCGACAGGTCTCCTTCTATATGCTACACCTTC | CASSFDRSPSICYTF
TRBJ2-3 | NA | TRBV7-3 | TRBD2 | TGTGCCAGCAGCTTAAAGATGACTAGCGGGGCGGATACGCAGTATTTT | CASSLKMTSGADTQYF
TRBJ2-7 | few | TRBV5-1 | NA | TGCGCCAGCAGCTTTGACAAGAATTACGAGCAGTACTTC | CASSFDKNYEQYF
TRBJ2-3 | NA | TRBV5-1 | NA | TGCGCCAGCAGCTTTTCCCCGGGGGCGGGCACAGATACGCAGTATTTT | CASSFSPGAGTDTQYF
TRBJ2-5 | NA | TRBV9 | NA | TGTGCCAGCAGCGTAGATCTCCGGGAGACCCAGTACTTC | CASSVDLRETQYF
TRBJ2-3 | NA | TRBV7-6 | TRBD2 | TGTGCCAGCAGCTTAGGGCCTAGCGGGAACACAGATACGCAGTATTTT | CASSLGPSGNTDTQYF
TRBJ2-7 | NA | TRBV7-2 | TRBD1 | TGTGCCAGCAGCTTCAACAGGGGGGCCTACGAGCAGTACTTC | CASSFNRGAYEQYF
TRBJ2-3 | NA | TRBV7-7 | NA | TGTGCCAGCAGCACGACAGGCACAGATACGCAGTATTTT | CASSTTGTDTQYF
TRBJ2-7 | NA | TRBV10-3 | NA | TGTGCCATCAGTGAAATTAAACAGTACGACGAGCAGTACTTC | CAISEIKQYDEQYF
TRBJ2-5 | NA | TRBV7-2 | NA | TGTGCCAGCAGCTTAAACCGGGAGACCCAGTACTTC | CASSLNRETQYF
TRBJ1-2 | once | TRBV3-1/TRBV3-2 | TRBD1 | TGTGCCAGCAGCCCGAAGGCAGGGGGCGGGCGGTATTCCTATGGCTACACCTTC | CASSPKAGGGRYSYGYTF
TRBJ1-2 | NA | TRBV12-3/TRBV12-4 | NA | TGTGCCAGTAGGCGAGGGGACTATGGCTACACCTTC | CASRRGDYGYTF
TRBJ1-1 | NA | TRBV9 | TRBD1 | TGTGCCAGCAGCGATACAGGGGGTAGTCGGACTGAAGCTTTCTTT | CASSDTGGSRTEAFF
TRBJ2-5 | NA | TRBV5-1 | TRBD1 | TGCGCCAGCAGCTTAACAGGGGGCTGGGTGGAGACCCAGTACTTC | CASSLTGGWVETQYF
TRBJ1-6 | NA | TRBV5-8 | NA | TGTGCCAGCAACGGTTTGAATAATTCACCCCTCCACTTT | CASNGLNNSPLHF
TRBJ2-3 | few | TRBV5-6 | TRBD2 | TGTGCCAGCAGCCTAGCGGGGGGCGGCACAGATACGCAGTATTTT | CASSLAGGGTDTQYF
TRBJ1-3 | NA | TRBV6-4 | NA | TGTGCCAGCAGTGGGTTCAGGTCAAGGGGAAACACCATATATTTT | CASSGFRSRGNTIYF
TRBJ2-1 | NA | TRBV30 | NA | TGTGCCTGGAGTGCGGGACTGACTTACAATGAGCAGTTCTTC | CAWSAGLTYNEQFF
TRBJ1-3 | NA | TRBV6-5 | TRBD1 | TGTGCCAGCAGTTACTATCCGACAGGGCGGGGAAACACCATATATTTT | CASSYYPTGRGNTIYF
TRBJ1-4 | NA | TRBV30 | NA | TGTGCCTGGAGTGAGGGGGTTACAGGGAGTCCTAGCGAAAAACTGTTTTTT | CAWSEGVTGSPSEKLFF
TRBJ2-7 | NA | TRBV7-8 | NA | TGTGCCAGCAGCCCCGTGGTGGGGGCTTCCCTATACGAGCAGTACTTC | CASSPVVGASLYEQYF
TRBJ2-6 | NA | TRBV9 | TRBD1 | TGTGCCAGCGGGCAGGGGGACACCAACTCTGGGGCCAACGTCCTGACTTTC | CASGQGDTNSGANVLTF